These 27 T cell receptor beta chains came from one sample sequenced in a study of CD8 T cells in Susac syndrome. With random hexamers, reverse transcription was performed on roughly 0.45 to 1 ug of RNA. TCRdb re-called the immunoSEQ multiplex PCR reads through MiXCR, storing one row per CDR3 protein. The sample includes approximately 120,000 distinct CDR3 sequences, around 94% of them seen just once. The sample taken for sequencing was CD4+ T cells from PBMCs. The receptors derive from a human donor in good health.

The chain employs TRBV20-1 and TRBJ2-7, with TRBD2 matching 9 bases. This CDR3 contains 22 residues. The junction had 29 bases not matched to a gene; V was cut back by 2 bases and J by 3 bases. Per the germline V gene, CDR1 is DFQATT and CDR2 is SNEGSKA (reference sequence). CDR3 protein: CSARPAGGGLAFTGRGYYEQYF. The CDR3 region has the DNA TGCAGTGCTAGACCAGCGGGAGGAGGGCTAGCCTTTACTGGCCGGGGCTACTACGAGCAGTACTTC.

CDR3: CASSLLTGDHGYTF. The CDR3 nucleotides are TGTGCCAGCAGTTTACTGACAGGGGACCATGGCTACACCTTC. The rearrangement links TRBV28 to TRBJ1-2, with 8 bases aligning to TRBD1. Germline values: CDR1 MDHEN, CDR2 SYDVKM. This CDR3 region has 14 residues. V trimming: 2 bases; J trimming: 6 bases; junction bases outside the gene matches: 5.

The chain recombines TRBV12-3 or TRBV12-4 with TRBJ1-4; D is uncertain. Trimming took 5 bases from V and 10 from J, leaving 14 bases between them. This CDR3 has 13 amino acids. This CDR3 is CASSPMAGVKLFF. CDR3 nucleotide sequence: TGTGCCAGCAGTCCGATGGCCGGGGTAAAACTGTTTTTT.

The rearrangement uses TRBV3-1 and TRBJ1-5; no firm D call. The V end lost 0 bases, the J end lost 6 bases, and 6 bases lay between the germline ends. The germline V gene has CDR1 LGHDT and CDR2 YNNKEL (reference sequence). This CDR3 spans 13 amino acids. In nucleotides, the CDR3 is TGTGCCAGCAGCCAAGATCCCGGTCAGCCCCAGCATTTT. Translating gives CASSQDPGQPQHF.

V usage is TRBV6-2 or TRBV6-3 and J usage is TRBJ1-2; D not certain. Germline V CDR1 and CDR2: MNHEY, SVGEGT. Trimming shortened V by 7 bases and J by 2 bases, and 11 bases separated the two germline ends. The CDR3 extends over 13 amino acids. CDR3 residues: CASTRARNYGYTF. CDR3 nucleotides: TGTGCCAGCACGAGGGCGCGGAACTATGGCTACACCTTC.

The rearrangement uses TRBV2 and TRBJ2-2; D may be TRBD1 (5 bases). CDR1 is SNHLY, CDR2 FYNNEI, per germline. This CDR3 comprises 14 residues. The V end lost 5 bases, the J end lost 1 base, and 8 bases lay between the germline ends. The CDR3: CASSPTGNTGELFF. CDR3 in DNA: TGTGCCAGCAGTCCCACAGGGAACACCGGGGAGCTGTTTTTT.

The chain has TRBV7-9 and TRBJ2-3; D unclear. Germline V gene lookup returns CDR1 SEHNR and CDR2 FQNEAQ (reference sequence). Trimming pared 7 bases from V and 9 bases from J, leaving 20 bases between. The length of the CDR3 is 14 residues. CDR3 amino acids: CASTQRSTGPTQYF. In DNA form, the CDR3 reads TGTGCCAGCACCCAAAGGTCCACCGGACCCACGCAGTATTTT.

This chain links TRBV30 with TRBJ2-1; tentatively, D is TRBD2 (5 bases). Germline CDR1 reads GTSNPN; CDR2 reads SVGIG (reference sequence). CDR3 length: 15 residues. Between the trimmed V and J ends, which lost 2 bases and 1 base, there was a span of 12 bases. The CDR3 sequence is CAWSSSGTSYNEQFF. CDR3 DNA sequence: TGTGCCTGGAGTTCGAGCGGTACTTCCTACAATGAGCAGTTCTTC.

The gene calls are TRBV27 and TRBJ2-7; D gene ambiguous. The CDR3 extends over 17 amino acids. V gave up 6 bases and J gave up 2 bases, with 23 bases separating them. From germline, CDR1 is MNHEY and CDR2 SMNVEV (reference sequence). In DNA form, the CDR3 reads TGTGCCAGCAGCCCCGACTTGTGGTCGGTCAGGCCCTACGAGCAGTACTTC. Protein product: CASSPDLWSVRPYEQYF.

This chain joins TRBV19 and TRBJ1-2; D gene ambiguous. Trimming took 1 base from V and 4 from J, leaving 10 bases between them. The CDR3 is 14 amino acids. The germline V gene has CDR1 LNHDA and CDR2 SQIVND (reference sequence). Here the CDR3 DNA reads TGTGCCAGTAGTATAGGAAGGGAAGGCTATGGCTACACCTTC. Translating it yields CASSIGREGYGYTF.

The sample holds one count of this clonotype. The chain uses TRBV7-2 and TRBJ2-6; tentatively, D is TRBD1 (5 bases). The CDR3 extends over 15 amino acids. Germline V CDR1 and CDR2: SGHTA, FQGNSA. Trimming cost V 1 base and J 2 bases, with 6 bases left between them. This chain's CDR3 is CASSLETAGANVLTF. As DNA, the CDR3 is TGTGCCAGCAGCTTAGAGACAGCTGGGGCCAACGTCCTGACTTTC.

The CDR3 reads CASSWDGNTEAFF. The DNA for the CDR3 is TGTGCCAGCAGCTGGGACGGCAACACTGAAGCTTTCTTT. J is TRBJ1-1 and V is TRBV5-5; weak D call: TRBD1 (5 bases). Germline CDR1 SGHKS, CDR2 YYEKEE (reference sequence). The CDR3 loop spans 13 amino acids. Trimming left V 3 bases short and J 2 bases short, with 8 bases between. Drawing the rest from reference TRBV5-5 and TRBJ1-1, the complete variable domain is DAGVTQSPTHLIKTRGQQVTLRCSPISGHKSVSWYQQVLGQGPQFIFQYYEKEERGRGNFPDRFSARQFPNYSSELNVNALLLGDSALYLCASSWDGNTEAFFGQGTRLTVV.

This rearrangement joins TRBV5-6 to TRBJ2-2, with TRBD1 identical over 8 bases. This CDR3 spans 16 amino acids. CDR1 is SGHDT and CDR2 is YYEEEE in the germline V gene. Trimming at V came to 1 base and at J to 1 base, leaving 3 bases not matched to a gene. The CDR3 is CASSLSGTGNTGELFF. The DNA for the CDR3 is TGTGCCAGCAGCTTGTCAGGGACAGGGAACACCGGGGAGCTGTTTTTT. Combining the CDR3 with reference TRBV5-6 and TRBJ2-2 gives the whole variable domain DAGVTQSPTHLIKTRGQQVTLRCSPKSGHDTVSWYQQALGQGPQFIFQYYEEEERQRGNFPDRFSGHQFPNYSSELNVNALLLGDSALYLCASSLSGTGNTGELFFGEGSRLTVL.

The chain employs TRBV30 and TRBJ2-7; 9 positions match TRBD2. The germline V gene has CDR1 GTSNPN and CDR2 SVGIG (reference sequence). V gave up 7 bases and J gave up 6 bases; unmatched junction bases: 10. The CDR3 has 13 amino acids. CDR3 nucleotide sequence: TGTGCCTCCCGAGGGCTAGCGGGAACCGAGCAGTACTTC. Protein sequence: CASRGLAGTEQYF.

CDR3 sequence: CASSYLEAGSSYEQYF. In DNA, the CDR3 is TGTGCCAGCAGTTACTTGGAAGCGGGAAGCTCCTACGAGCAGTACTTC. The V and J genes are TRBV6-2 or TRBV6-3 and TRBJ2-7; 7 bases are shared with TRBD2. The CDR3 totals 16 residues. Germline loops: CDR1 MNHEY, CDR2 SVGEGT. V trimming: 1 base; J trimming: 0 bases; junction bases outside the gene matches: 6.

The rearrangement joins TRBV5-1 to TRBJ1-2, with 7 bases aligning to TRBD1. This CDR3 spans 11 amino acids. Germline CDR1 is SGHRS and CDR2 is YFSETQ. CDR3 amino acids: CASGTDYGYTF. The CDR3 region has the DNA TGCGCGAGCGGGACAGACTATGGCTACACCTTC.

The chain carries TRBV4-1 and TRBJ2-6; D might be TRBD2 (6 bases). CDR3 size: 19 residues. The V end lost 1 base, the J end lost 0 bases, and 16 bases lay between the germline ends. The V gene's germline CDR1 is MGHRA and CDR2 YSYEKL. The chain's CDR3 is CASSQALLALFSGANVLTF. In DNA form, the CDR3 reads TGCGCCAGCAGCCAAGCGTTACTAGCTCTTTTCTCTGGGGCCAACGTCCTGACTTTC.

The CDR3 region has the DNA TGTGCCAGCCTGGGACAGGGGGCGACCCAGTACTTC. Its protein is CASLGQGATQYF. The chain links TRBV6-2 or TRBV6-3 to TRBJ2-5; 12 bases fit TRBD1. The CDR3 runs 12 residues. Trimming at V came to 8 bases and at J to 7 bases, leaving 2 bases not matched to a gene. In germline, CDR1 is MNHEY, CDR2 SVGEGT.

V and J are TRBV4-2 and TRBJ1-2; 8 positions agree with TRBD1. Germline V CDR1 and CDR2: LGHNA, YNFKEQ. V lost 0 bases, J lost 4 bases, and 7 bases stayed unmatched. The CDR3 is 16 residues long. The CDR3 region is CASSQDGGQDPYGYTF. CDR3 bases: TGTGCCAGCAGCCAAGATGGGGGACAGGACCCCTATGGCTACACCTTC.

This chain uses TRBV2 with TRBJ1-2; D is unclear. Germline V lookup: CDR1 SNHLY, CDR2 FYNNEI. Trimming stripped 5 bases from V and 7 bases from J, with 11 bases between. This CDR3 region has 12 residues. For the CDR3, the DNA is TGTGCCAGCAGTACCGACTTTGGTGGCTACACCTTC. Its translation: CASSTDFGGYTF.

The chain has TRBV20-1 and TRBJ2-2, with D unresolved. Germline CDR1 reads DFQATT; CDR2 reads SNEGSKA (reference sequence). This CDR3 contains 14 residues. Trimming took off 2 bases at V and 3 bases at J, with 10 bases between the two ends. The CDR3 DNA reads TGCAGTGCTAGAAAGGGATGGGACACCGGGGAGCTGTTTTTT. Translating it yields CSARKGWDTGELFF.

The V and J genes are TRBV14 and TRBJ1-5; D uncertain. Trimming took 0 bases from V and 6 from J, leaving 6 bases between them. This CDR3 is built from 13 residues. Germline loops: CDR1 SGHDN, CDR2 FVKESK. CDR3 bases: TGTGCCAGCAGCCAAGATCTAGTTCAGCCCCAGCATTTT. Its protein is CASSQDLVQPQHF.

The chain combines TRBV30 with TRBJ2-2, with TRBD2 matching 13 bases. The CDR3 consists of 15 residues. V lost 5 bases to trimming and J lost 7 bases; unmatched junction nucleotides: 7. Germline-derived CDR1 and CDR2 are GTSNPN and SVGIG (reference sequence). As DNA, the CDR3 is TGTGCCTGGGGGAGGACTAGCGGGAGTGTCGGGGAGCTGTTTTTT. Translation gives CAWGRTSGSVGELFF.

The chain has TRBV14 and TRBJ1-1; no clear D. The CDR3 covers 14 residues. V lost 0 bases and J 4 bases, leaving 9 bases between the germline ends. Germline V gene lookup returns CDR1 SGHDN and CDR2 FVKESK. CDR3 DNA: TGTGCCAGCAGCCAAGATCCGTGGGGCACTGAAGCTTTCTTT. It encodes CASSQDPWGTEAFF.

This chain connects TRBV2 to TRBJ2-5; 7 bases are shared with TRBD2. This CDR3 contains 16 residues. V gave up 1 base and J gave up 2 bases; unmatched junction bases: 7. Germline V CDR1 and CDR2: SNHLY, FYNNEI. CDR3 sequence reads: CASSEDQRGGQETQYF. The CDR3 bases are TGTGCCAGCAGTGAAGACCAGCGGGGCGGGCAAGAGACCCAGTACTTC.

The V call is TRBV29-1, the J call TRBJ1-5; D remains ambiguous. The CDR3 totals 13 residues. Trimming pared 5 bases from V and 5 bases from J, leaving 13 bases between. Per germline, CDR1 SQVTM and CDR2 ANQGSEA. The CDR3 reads CSVSESPDQPQHF. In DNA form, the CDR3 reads TGCAGCGTTTCGGAGTCGCCGGATCAGCCCCAGCATTTT. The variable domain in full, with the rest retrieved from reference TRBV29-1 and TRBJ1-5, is SAVISQKPSRDICQRGTSLTIQCQVDSQVTMMFWYRQQPGQSLTLIATANQGSEATYESGFVIDKFPISRPNLTFSTLTVSNMSPEDSSIYLCSVSESPDQPQHFGDGTRLSIL.

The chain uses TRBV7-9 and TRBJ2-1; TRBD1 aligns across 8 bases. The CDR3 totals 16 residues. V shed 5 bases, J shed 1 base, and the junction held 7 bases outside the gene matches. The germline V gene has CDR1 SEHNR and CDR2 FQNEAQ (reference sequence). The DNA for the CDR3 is TGTGCCAGCAGCACGGACAGGGCGGCTTCCTACAATGAGCAGTTCTTC. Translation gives CASSTDRAASYNEQFF.